Listed here are 8 T cell receptor beta chains from one sample, sequenced in a study of blood T cells in healthy people across ages. A sample-barcoded 5' primer and a J-beta primer mix were used in a second PCR of roughly 6 to 11 cycles. MiXCR, applied by TCRdb to the 5' RACE reads, yields one record per CDR3 protein. The sample lists roughly 1.9 million distinct CDR3 sequences; around 42% were seen once. The sample consisted of blood. The source of these receptors is a human donor in good health.

This clonotype was counted ten times or more. V gene TRBV7-9 combines with J gene TRBJ2-7; D remains unclear. The V gene lost 1 base and the J gene lost 2 bases, with 9 bases spanning the gap. Germline CDR1 is SEHNR and CDR2 is FQNEAQ (reference sequence). The CDR3 runs to 14 residues. The CDR3 DNA follows: TGTGCCAGCAGCTTAGTCGGCTCTCCCTACGAGCAGTACTTC. This translates into CASSLVGSPYEQYF.

The rearrangement joins TRBV7-9 to TRBJ1-2; a weak D match, TRBD1 (5 bases). Germline CDR1 is SEHNR and CDR2 is FQNEAQ (reference sequence). The CDR3 sequence is 15 residues long. V lost 7 bases to trimming and J lost 6 bases, with 21 bases between them. The CDR3 nucleotides read TGTGCCAGCATGCAGGACGTAGGGGTGGACGATGGCTACACCTTC. Encoded protein: CASMQDVGVDDGYTF. Supplemented by reference TRBV7-9 and TRBJ1-2, the full variable domain reads DTGVSQNPRHKITKRGQNVTFRCDPISEHNRLYWYRQTLGQGPEFLTYFQNEAQLEKSRLLSDRFSAERPKGSFSTLEIQRTEQGDSAMYLCASMQDVGVDDGYTFGSGTRLTVV.

This sequence joins TRBV15 and TRBJ1-2; maybe TRBD1 (6 bases). This CDR3 comprises 16 residues. The germline V and J ends were trimmed by 3 bases and 7 bases, with 21 bases remaining between them. Germline loops: CDR1 LNHNV, CDR2 YYDKDF (reference sequence). CDR3 residues: CATSRGQRAGVGGYTF. In DNA form, the CDR3 reads TGTGCCACCAGCAGGGGACAAAGGGCAGGGGTAGGTGGCTACACCTTC. The variable domain in full, with the rest retrieved from reference TRBV15 and TRBJ1-2, is DAMVIQNPRYQVTQFGKPVTLSCSQTLNHNVMYWYQQKSSQAPKLLFHYYDKDFNNEADTPDNFQSRRPNTSFCFLDIRSPGLGDTAMYLCATSRGQRAGVGGYTFGSGTRLTVV.

The V call is TRBV7-3, the J call TRBJ2-1; 8 nucleotides align to TRBD2. The CDR3 contains 17 residues. V was clipped by 3 bases and J by 0 bases; unmatched bases: 7. CDR1 is SGHTA and CDR2 is FQGTGA in the germline V gene. The CDR3 sequence is CASSFFGGGSSYNEQFF. As DNA, the CDR3 is TGTGCCAGCAGCTTTTTTGGCGGGGGGAGCTCCTACAATGAGCAGTTCTTC.

This chain links TRBV5-1 with TRBJ2-3, with unresolved D. The CDR3 runs 15 residues. Germline V gene sequence: CDR1 SGHRS, CDR2 YFSETQ. The germline V and J ends were trimmed by 2 bases and 5 bases, with 15 bases remaining between them. CDR3 coding DNA: TGCGCCAGCAGCTTTACGGATCGTCAAGGAGATACGCAGTATTTT. Translation gives CASSFTDRQGDTQYF.

J is TRBJ2-1 and V is TRBV4-3; possibly TRBD1 or TRBD2 for D (5 bases each). The J call is uncertain, as TRBJ2-7 better fits the DNA end. The CDR3 extends over 16 amino acids. Germline assignment: CDR1 LGHNA and CDR2 YSLEER. In nucleotides, the CDR3 is TGCGCCAGCAGCCAATCACCGGGACCCCAGGGTAACGAGCAGTACTTC. Translated, it gives CASSQSPGPQGNEQYF.

V usage is TRBV6-2 or TRBV6-3 and J usage is TRBJ2-3; D unclear. Germline CDR1 reads MNHEY; CDR2 reads SVGEGT. Trimming shortened V by 6 bases and J by 2 bases, and 12 bases separated the two germline ends. This CDR3 spans 14 amino acids. CDR3 region: CASSPLEDTDTQYF. CDR3 sequence (DNA): TGTGCCAGCAGCCCACTTGAGGACACAGATACGCAGTATTTT.

The chain is built from TRBV20-1 and TRBJ1-1; D remains ambiguous. This CDR3 comprises 14 residues. From germline, CDR1 is DFQATT and CDR2 SNEGSKA (reference sequence). The CDR3 spells CSGNIMVVGTEAFF. As DNA, the CDR3 is TGCAGCGGGAATATAATGGTGGTTGGAACTGAAGCTTTCTTT.